The rows below give T cell receptor beta chains drawn from one sample of a study of radiation and T cells in renal cell carcinoma. Profiled with immunoSEQ multiplex PCR; TCRdb holds only in-frame clones, not every one. The table has roughly 120,000 clones, approximately 78% seen once; the top ten hold around 1.8%. Sequences were derived from blood, sampled from a patient whose treatment included radiotherapy and nephrectomy. The receptors originated from a woman aged 55-75 years with renal cell carcinoma. The CDR3 runs from the conserved cysteine through the conserved F or W. D genes are given only for firm matches. Rows may omit the clone size; those that give it use once, few, many or a size class.

abundance	d_gene	j_gene	v_gene	CDR3aa	CDR3nt
NA	NA	TRBJ2-1	TRBV7-3	CASSSLSLGTYYNEQFF	TGTGCCAGCAGCTCTCTTAGTCTTGGGACCTACTACAATGAGCAGTTCTTC
NA	NA	TRBJ2-4	TRBV2	CASSDLEGHIQYF	TGTGCCAGCAGTGACCTCGAAGGGCACATTCAGTACTTC
NA	NA	TRBJ2-3	TRBV6-5	CASSSVPSTDTQYF	TGTGCCAGCAGCTCAGTTCCTAGCACAGATACGCAGTATTTT
few	NA	TRBJ1-5	TRBV19	CASSTPGQFNQPQHF	TGTGCCAGTAGTACTCCCGGACAGTTCAATCAGCCCCAGCATTTT
NA	TRBD1	TRBJ1-2	TRBV4-1	CASSLTGGSNYGYTF	TGCGCCAGCAGCCTTACAGGGGGCTCTAACTATGGCTACACCTTC
NA	NA	TRBJ2-5	TRBV5-1	CASSLAVSAETQYF	TGCGCCAGCAGCTTGGCGGTTTCAGCGGAGACCCAGTACTTC
NA	NA	TRBJ2-5	TRBV7-2	CASSWGKGHGETQYF	TGTGCCAGCAGCTGGGGGAAGGGCCATGGGGAGACCCAGTACTTC
NA	NA	TRBJ1-4	TRBV5-1	CASSTGHATNEKLFF	TGCGCCAGCAGTACAGGGCACGCAACTAATGAAAAACTGTTTTTT
NA	TRBD1	TRBJ1-1	TRBV2	CASALRAGGAAEAFF	TGTGCCAGCGCTCTACGAGCAGGGGGCGCGGCTGAAGCTTTCTTT
NA	NA	TRBJ2-1	TRBV5-8	CASSHGPNGAGEQFF	TGTGCCAGCAGCCACGGACCCAACGGCGCGGGTGAGCAGTTCTTC
NA	NA	TRBJ1-3	TRBV2	CASSANVGLLSGNTIYF	TGTGCCAGCAGTGCCAATGTTGGACTGCTCTCTGGAAACACCATATATTTT
NA	NA	TRBJ2-7	TRBV7-2	CASSLAMGELYEQYF	TGTGCCAGCAGCTTAGCGATGGGGGAGTTGTACGAGCAGTACTTC
few	TRBD1	TRBJ1-5	TRBV5-6	CASSFGTGSSNQPQHF	TGTGCCAGCAGCTTTGGGACAGGCTCTAGCAATCAGCCCCAGCATTTT
NA	NA	TRBJ2-7	TRBV19	CASSPDRFSYEQYF	TGTGCCAGTAGCCCAGACCGATTCTCCTACGAGCAGTACTTC